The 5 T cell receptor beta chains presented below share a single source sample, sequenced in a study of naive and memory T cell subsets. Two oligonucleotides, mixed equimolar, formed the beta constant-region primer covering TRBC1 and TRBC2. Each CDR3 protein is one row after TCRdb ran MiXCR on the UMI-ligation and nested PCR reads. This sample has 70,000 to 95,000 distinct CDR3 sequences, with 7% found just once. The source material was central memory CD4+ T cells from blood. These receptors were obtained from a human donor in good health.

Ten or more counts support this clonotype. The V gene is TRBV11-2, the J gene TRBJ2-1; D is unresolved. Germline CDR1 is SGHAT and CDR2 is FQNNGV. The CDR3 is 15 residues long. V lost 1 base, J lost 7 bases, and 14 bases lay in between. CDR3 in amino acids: CASSLGPGQKNEQFF. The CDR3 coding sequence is TGTGCCAGCAGCTTAGGGCCTGGGCAGAAGAATGAGCAGTTCTTC.

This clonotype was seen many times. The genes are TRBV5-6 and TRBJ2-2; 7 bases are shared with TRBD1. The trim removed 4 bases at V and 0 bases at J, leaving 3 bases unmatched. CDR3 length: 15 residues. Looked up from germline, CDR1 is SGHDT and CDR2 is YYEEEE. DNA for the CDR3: TGTGCCAGCAGCCTGGGACAGTCGAACACCGGGGAGCTGTTTTTT. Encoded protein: CASSLGQSNTGELFF.

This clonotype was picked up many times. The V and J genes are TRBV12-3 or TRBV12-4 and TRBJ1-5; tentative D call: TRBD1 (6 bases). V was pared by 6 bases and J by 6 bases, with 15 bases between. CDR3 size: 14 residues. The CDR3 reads CASRFNQGFQPQHF. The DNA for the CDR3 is TGTGCCAGCAGATTCAATCAGGGGTTTCAGCCCCAGCATTTT.

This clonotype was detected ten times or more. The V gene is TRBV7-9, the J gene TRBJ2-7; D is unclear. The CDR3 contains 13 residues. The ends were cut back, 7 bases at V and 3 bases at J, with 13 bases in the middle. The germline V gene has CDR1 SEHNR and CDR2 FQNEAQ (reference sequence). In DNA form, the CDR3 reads TGTGCCAGCACCCATGGTGCCAACTACGAGCAGTACTTC. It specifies CASTHGANYEQYF.

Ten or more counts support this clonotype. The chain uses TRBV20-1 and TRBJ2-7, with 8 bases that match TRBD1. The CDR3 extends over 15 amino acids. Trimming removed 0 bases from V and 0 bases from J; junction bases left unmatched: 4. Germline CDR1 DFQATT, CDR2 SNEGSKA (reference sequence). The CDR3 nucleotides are TGCAGTGCTAGAGATCATGGACAGGGCTCCTACGAGCAGTACTTC. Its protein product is CSARDHGQGSYEQYF.